A selection of T cell receptor beta chains follows, all from one sample in a study of OX40 agonist ivuxolimab in advanced cancers. The table came from immunoSEQ multiplex PCR; TCRdb's copy has only in-frame clones and leaves some out. The sample carries tens of thousands of clones, more than 75% recorded once. The sample in question was CD4+ or CD8+ T cells sorted from blood, obtained in a trial of the OX40 agonist ivuxolimab. These receptors were collected from an adult with an advanced solid tumor such as melanoma, head and neck, liver or kidney cancer. Both conserved end residues are part of each CDR3. D genes are given only for firm matches. Clone size appears in some rows only: once, few, many, or a class for an expanded clone.

v_gene	j_gene	abundance	d_gene	CDR3nt	CDR3aa
TRBV13	TRBJ2-3	-	TRBD2	TGTGCCAGCAGCTTACCCGGGAGGACCTCAGATACGCAGTATTTT	CASSLPGRTSDTQYF
TRBV9	TRBJ1-4	few	TRBD1	TGTGCCAGCAGCTTTGGACAGGGGAAGTTTTTT	CASSFGQGKFF
TRBV7-9	TRBJ1-3	few	-	TGTGCCAGCATTACCGGGACTTGGGGAGGAAACACCATATATTTT	CASITGTWGGNTIYF
TRBV7-3	TRBJ2-3	few	TRBD2	TGTGCCAGCAGCTTGACTAGCGCCAGCACAGATACGCAGTATTTT	CASSLTSASTDTQYF
TRBV10-1	TRBJ2-1	-	-	TGCGCCAGCAGGACCCTCGGGGGAGGCTCTTACAATGAGCAGTTCTTC	CASRTLGGGSYNEQFF
TRBV27	TRBJ2-7	-	-	TGTGCCAGCAGTTTATCCCCCAGGGCGGGGAGCTCCTACGAGCAGTACTTC	CASSLSPRAGSSYEQYF
TRBV6-5	TRBJ2-3	few	-	TGTGCCAGCAGTTACTCTAGTAGGGGCACAGATACGCAGTATTTT	CASSYSSRGTDTQYF
TRBV5-1	TRBJ2-5	-	TRBD2	TGCGCCAGCAGCTTGGTAGCTAGCGGGAGGGCCGTGGGAGAGACCCAGTACTTC	CASSLVASGRAVGETQYF
TRBV19	TRBJ1-2	-	-	TGTGCCAGTACTCGTCAACAGGGCGGCTATGGCTACACCTTC	CASTRQQGGYGYTF
TRBV5-4	TRBJ1-1	-	-	TGTGCCAGCAGCGCGGGGGCTCTGGGCACTGAAGCTTTCTTT	CASSAGALGTEAFF
TRBV21-1	TRBJ1-2	-	-	TGTGCCAGCAGCAAATCGGGAAACTCTCTCGACGGTGGCTACACCTTC	CASSKSGNSLDGGYTF
TRBV15	TRBJ2-7	-	-	TGTGCCACCAGCAGAGATATAGGGGGGCAGTACTTC	CATSRDIGGQYF
TRBV18	TRBJ1-1	-	-	TGTGCCAGCTCACCAGATATGGGGGGGATGGCTGAAGCTTTCTTT	CASSPDMGGMAEAFF
TRBV10-2	TRBJ2-2	-	-	TGCGCCAGCAGTGTTCTCCCCGGGGGAAGCGGGGAGCTGTTTTTT	CASSVLPGGSGELFF
TRBV7-2	TRBJ2-3	-	TRBD2	TGTGCCAGCAGCTTGCTAGCGGGCACAGATACGCAGTATTTT	CASSLLAGTDTQYF